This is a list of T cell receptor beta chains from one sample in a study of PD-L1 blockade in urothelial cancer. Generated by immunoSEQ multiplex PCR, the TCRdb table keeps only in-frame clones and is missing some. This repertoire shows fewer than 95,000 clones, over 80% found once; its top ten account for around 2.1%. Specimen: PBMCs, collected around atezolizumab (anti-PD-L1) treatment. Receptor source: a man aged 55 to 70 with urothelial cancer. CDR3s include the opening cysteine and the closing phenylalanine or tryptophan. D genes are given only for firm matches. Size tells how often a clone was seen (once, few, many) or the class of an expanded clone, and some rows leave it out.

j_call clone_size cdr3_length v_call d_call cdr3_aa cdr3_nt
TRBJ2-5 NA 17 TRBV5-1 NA CASSLGSGGQYQETQYF TGCGCCAGCAGCTTGGGTTCGGGGGGACAATACCAAGAGACCCAGTACTTC
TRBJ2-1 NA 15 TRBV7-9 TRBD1 CASSAGQGYFNEQFF TGTGCCAGCAGCGCAGGACAGGGATATTTCAATGAGCAGTTCTTC
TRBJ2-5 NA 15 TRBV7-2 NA CASSYYLGGQETQYF TGTGCCAGCAGCTATTACTTGGGGGGACAAGAGACCCAGTACTTC
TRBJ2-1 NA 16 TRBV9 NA CASSVVEGQGTNEQFF TGTGCCAGCAGCGTAGTAGAGGGCCAAGGCACGAATGAGCAGTTCTTC
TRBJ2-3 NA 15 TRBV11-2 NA CASSLVGHLTDTQYF TGTGCCAGCAGCTTAGTGGGACACCTCACAGATACGCAGTATTTT
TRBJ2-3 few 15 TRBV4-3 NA CASSQAGTLTDTQYF TGCGCCAGCAGCCAAGCTGGGACTCTCACAGATACGCAGTATTTT
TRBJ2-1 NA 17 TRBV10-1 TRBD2 CASSEIAGLARENEQFF TGCGCCAGCAGTGAGATCGCGGGACTAGCGAGGGAGAATGAGCAGTTCTTC
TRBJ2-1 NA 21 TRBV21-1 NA CASSKGLCGQGALRVRYEQFF TGTGCCAGCAGCAAAGGACTCTGCGGACAGGGCGCATTGAGGGTACGGTATGAGCAGTTCTTC
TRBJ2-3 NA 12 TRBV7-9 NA CASSQSTDTQYF TGTGCCAGCAGCCAGAGCACAGATACGCAGTATTTT
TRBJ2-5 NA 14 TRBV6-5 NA CASNSGFGGETQYF TGTGCCAGCAATTCCGGGTTTGGAGGAGAGACCCAGTACTTC
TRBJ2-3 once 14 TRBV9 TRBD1 CASTKGAATDTQYF TGTGCCAGCACCAAGGGGGCAGCAACAGATACGCAGTATTTT
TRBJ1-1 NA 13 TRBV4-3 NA CASSPQQGTGAFF TGCGCCAGCAGCCCCCAGCAGGGGACGGGAGCTTTCTTT
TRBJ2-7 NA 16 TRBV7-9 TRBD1 CASSSRGQGKSYEQYF TGTGCCAGCAGCTCGCGGGGACAGGGTAAATCCTACGAGCAGTACTTC
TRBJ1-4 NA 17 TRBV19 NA CASSISSGKATNEKLFF TGTGCCAGTAGTATCTCATCCGGGAAAGCAACTAATGAAAAACTGTTTTTT
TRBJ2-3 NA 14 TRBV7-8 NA CASSLVEQVSTQYF TGTGCCAGCAGTTTAGTAGAGCAGGTTTCTACGCAGTATTTT
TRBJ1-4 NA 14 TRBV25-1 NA CASSNDRPSEKLFF TGTGCCAGCTCCAACGACAGGCCCAGCGAAAAACTGTTTTTT
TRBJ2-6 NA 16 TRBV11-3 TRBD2 CASSLRGGSEDNVLTF TGTGCCAGCAGCCTCCGCGGGGGAAGCGAGGACAACGTCCTGACTTTC
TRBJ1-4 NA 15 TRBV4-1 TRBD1 CASSPQGAYNEKLFF TGCGCCAGCAGCCCACAGGGGGCCTATAATGAAAAACTGTTTTTT
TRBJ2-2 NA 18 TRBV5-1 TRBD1 CASSSLRDRGRQTGELFF TGCGCCAGCAGCTCACTCCGGGACAGGGGGCGACAGACCGGGGAGCTGTTTTTT
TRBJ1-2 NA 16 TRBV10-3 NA CATQNQRRGREDGYTF TGTGCCACACAAAACCAGAGGCGGGGGCGGGAGGATGGCTACACCTTC
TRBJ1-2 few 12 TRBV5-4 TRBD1 CASSGTGGGYTF TGTGCCAGCAGCGGGACAGGGGGTGGCTACACCTTC
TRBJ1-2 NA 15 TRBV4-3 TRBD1 CASSQEHRGGSGYTF TGCGCCAGCAGCCAAGAACACAGGGGGGGATCTGGCTACACCTTC
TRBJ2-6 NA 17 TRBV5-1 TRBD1 CASSVGQGTTGANVLTF TGCGCCAGCAGCGTGGGACAGGGTACGACTGGGGCCAACGTCCTGACTTTC
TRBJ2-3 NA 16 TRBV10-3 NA CAISEWGDALTDTQYF TGTGCCATCAGTGAGTGGGGGGATGCGTTAACAGATACGCAGTATTTT
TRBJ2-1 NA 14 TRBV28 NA CASSTGQLYNEQFF TGTGCCAGCAGTACGGGACAACTATACAATGAGCAGTTCTTC
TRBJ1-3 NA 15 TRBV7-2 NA CASQPWWGPGNTIYF TGTGCAAGCCAGCCCTGGTGGGGGCCTGGAAACACCATATATTTT
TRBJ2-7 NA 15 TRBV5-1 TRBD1 CASSLRDRGPYEQYF TGCGCCAGCAGCTTGCGGGACAGGGGGCCCTACGAGCAGTACTTC
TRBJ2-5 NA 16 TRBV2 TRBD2 CASRIASGGGKETQYF TGTGCCAGCAGGATCGCTAGCGGGGGGGGGAAAGAGACCCAGTACTTC
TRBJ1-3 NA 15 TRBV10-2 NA CASSQVSFSGNTIYF TGCGCCAGCAGCCAGGTCTCATTCTCTGGAAACACCATATATTTT
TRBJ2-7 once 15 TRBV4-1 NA CASSPGWGGLYEQYF TGCGCCAGCAGCCCCGGGTGGGGGGGGCTGTACGAGCAGTACTTC
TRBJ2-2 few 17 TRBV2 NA CASSGGAGALLPGELFF TGTGCCAGCAGCGGAGGGGCCGGGGCGCTCCTACCCGGGGAGCTGTTTTTT
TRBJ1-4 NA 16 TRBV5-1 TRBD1 CASSLADRGLIEKLFF TGCGCCAGCAGCTTGGCGGACAGGGGGCTTATTGAAAAACTGTTTTTT
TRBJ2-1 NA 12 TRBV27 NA CASSLGSNEQFF TGTGCCAGCAGTTTAGGGAGCAATGAGCAGTTCTTC
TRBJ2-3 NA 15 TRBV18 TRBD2 CASSPGLAGADTQYF TGTGCCAGCTCACCCGGGCTAGCGGGGGCAGATACGCAGTATTTT
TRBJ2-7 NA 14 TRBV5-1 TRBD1 CASSLQGANYEQYF TGCGCCAGCAGCTTACAGGGGGCGAACTACGAGCAGTACTTC
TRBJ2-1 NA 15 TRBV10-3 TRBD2 CAIRALAGDRNEQFF TGTGCCATCAGGGCACTAGCGGGAGATAGGAATGAGCAGTTCTTC
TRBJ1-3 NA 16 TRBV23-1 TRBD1 CASSPPDRGPGNTIYF TGCGCCAGCAGTCCCCCGGACAGGGGGCCTGGAAACACCATATATTTT
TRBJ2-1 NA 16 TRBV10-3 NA CAIRGARSSGINEQFF TGTGCCATCAGGGGGGCGAGGAGCTCGGGGATCAATGAGCAGTTCTTC
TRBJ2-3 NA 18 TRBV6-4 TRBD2 CASSEVSGRAFASDTQYF TGTGCCAGCAGTGAAGTAAGCGGGAGGGCCTTTGCGTCAGATACGCAGTATTTT
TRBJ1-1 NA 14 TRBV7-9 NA CASTPVGPNTEAFF TGTGCCAGCACCCCAGTGGGGCCAAACACTGAAGCTTTCTTT
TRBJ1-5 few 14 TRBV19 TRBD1 CASSDREGNQPQHF TGTGCCAGTTCGGACAGGGAGGGCAATCAGCCCCAGCATTTT